The 3 T cell receptor beta chains listed next were all sequenced from one sample in a study of Graves' ophthalmopathy and Graves' hyperthyroidism. RNA transcripts were the source from which TCR beta CDR3 regions were amplified. An opening RT-PCR round employed HTBI primers and preceded a second-round multiplex PCR. TCRdb re-analysed the multiplex PCR reads in MiXCR, keeping a single row per CDR3 protein. Of around 660,000 distinct CDR3 sequences listed, approximately 39% are singletons. Sequencing was done on a sample of peripheral blood. The receptor source for this set is an adult man with Graves' ophthalmopathy.

V usage is TRBV11-1 and J usage is TRBJ1-4; TRBD1 agrees at 9 bases. Germline lookup yields CDR1 SGHAT and CDR2 FQDESV (reference sequence). The V segment lost 5 bases and the J segment 8 bases; nucleotides outside the gene matches: 15. The CDR3 loop spans 17 amino acids. The DNA for the CDR3 is TGTGCCAGCAGCGCGGGACAGGGAACTGGATGGTACGAAAAACTGTTTTTT. It is translated as CASSAGQGTGWYEKLFF.

This clonotype was seen many times. The chain has TRBV7-3 and TRBJ1-1; D unresolved. The CDR3 spans 13 residues. V was cut by 6 bases and J by 2 bases, with 10 bases left in between. Per germline, CDR1 SGHTA and CDR2 FQGTGA. CDR3 sequence (DNA): TGTGCCAGCAGTTTGTCCGACAACACTGAAGCTTTCTTT. Amino acids: CASSLSDNTEAFF.

In regard to this clonotype: A junction end diverges from the germline sequence, so it may reflect a read error. V usage is TRBV10-3 and J usage is TRBJ1-3, with D unresolved. The CDR3 runs to 15 residues. The germline V gene has CDR1 ENHRY and CDR2 SYGVKD. The CDR3 spells CAIVDDGNSENTIYF. The CDR3 bases are TGTGCCATCGTGGACGATGGCAACTCTGAAAACACCATATATTTT.